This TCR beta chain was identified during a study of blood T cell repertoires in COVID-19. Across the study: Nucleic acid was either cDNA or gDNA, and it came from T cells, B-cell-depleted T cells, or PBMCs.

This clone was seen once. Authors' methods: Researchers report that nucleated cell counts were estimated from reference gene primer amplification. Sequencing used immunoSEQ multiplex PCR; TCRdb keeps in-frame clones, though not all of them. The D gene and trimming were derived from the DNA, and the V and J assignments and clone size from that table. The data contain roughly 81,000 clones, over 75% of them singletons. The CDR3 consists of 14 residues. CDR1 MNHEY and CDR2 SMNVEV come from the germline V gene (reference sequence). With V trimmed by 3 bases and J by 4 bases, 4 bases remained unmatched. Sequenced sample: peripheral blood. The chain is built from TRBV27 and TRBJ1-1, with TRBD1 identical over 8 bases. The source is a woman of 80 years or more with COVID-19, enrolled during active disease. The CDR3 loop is CASSFTGGGTEAFF. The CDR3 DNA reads TGTGCCAGCAGTTTCACAGGGGGGGGCACTGAAGCTTTCTTT.